One sample yielded the 21 T cell receptor beta chains listed below, sequenced in a study of spatial heterogeneity in lung cancer (dated by TCRdb to the late 2010s). Read against the paper, the sample's time point label means: blood at routine non-recurrence follow-up after resection. Library generation was performed with 5' RACE. This sample was sequenced with a NextSeq 500. The raw public reads went through TCRdb reprocessing: fastp at Q25, MiXCR clone calling, in-frame beta chains kept. CDR3 protein duplicates are merged, each entry listing the most common genes and DNA. The sample profile shows fewer than 100,000 distinct CDR3 sequences; approximately 19% of them were found once. Of the sample, 20% to 25% is held by the ten largest clones. The input for sequencing was PBMCs, taken at follow-up. The origin of the receptors is a male donor with early-stage non-small cell lung cancer.

The V and J genes are TRBV20-1 and TRBJ2-1, with 10 nucleotides matching TRBD2. The junction had 9 bases not matched to a gene; V was cut back by 3 bases and J by 7 bases. Germline CDR1 DFQATT, CDR2 SNEGSKA (reference sequence). The CDR3 extends over 15 amino acids. Here the CDR3 reads CSASALAGVPNEQFF. The CDR3 DNA reads TGCAGTGCTAGTGCCCTAGCGGGAGTGCCAAATGAGCAGTTCTTC.

The rearrangement uses TRBV5-1 and TRBJ1-1; D gene uncertain. Germline V gene data show CDR1 as SGHRS and CDR2 as YFSETQ. The CDR3 consists of 14 residues. The ends were cut back, 2 bases at V and 1 base at J, with 9 bases in the middle. The DNA for the CDR3 is TGCGCCAGCAGCTTTCTCCCGGGGAACACTGAAGCTTTCTTT. This sequence encodes CASSFLPGNTEAFF.

V usage is TRBV24-1 and J usage is TRBJ1-2; D unresolved. Germline V gene lookup returns CDR1 KGHDR and CDR2 SFDVKD. This CDR3 has 12 amino acids. Trimming cost V 2 bases and J 5 bases, with 5 bases left between them. In DNA, the CDR3 is TGTGCCACCAGTGATTCCGAGTATGGCTACACCTTC. Translating gives CATSDSEYGYTF.

This clonotype was detected a few times. V usage is TRBV20-1 and J usage is TRBJ2-3, with 7 positions matching TRBD2. J lost 1 base, V lost 4 bases, and 14 bases had no gene match. This CDR3 has 17 amino acids. Germline CDR1 and CDR2: DFQATT and SNEGSKA (reference sequence). CDR3 sequence (DNA): TGCAGTGCTAAACTTAGCGGGCTTACCGGTCGCACAGATACGCAGTATTTT. The encoded protein is CSAKLSGLTGRTDTQYF.

This clonotype showed up many times. This chain links TRBV2 with TRBJ2-5, with TRBD1 as a possible D gene (6 bases). V was shortened by 3 bases and J by 1 base, with 9 bases between the two germline ends. This CDR3 comprises 14 residues. Germline values: CDR1 SNHLY, CDR2 FYNNEI. The CDR3 DNA reads TGTGCCAGCAGTGAGGAGACAGGCCAAGAGACCCAGTACTTC. Encoded protein: CASSEETGQETQYF.

The rearrangement joins TRBV5-1 to TRBJ2-1; D not resolved. There are 15 residues in the CDR3. V gave up 1 base and J gave up 8 bases, with 16 bases separating them. Germline-derived CDR1 and CDR2 are SGHRS and YFSETQ. As DNA, the CDR3 is TGCGCCAGCAGCTTGATGTTTCAGACCGCGGATGAGCAGTTCTTC. It specifies CASSLMFQTADEQFF.

A remark on this clonotype: This may arise from a read error, as a much more abundant clone is one base away. This chain joins TRBV3-1 and TRBJ2-7; D uncertain. The germline gives CDR1 LGHDT, CDR2 YNNKEL (reference sequence). The CDR3 contains 11 residues. V lost 3 bases, J lost 3 bases, and 3 bases lay in between. The CDR3 loop reads CASSQNYEQYF. CDR3 bases: TGTGCCAGCAGCCAGAACTACGAGCAGTACTTC.

There are a few counts of this clonotype. V usage is TRBV5-1 and J usage is TRBJ1-6, with 10 bases fitting TRBD1. V was clipped by 1 base and J by 6 bases; unmatched bases: 4. The CDR3 contains 16 residues. Germline CDR1 is SGHRS and CDR2 is YFSETQ. CDR3 bases: TGCGCCAGCAGCTTGTCCGGGACAGGGGCTAATTCACCCCTCCACTTT. This sequence encodes CASSLSGTGANSPLHF.

CDR3 sequence: CASSEQGAKDTQYF. The DNA of the CDR3 is TGTGCCAGCAGTGAACAGGGGGCCAAAGATACGCAGTATTTT. The rearrangement joins TRBV6-1 to TRBJ2-3; 8 nucleotides align to TRBD1. The CDR3 covers 14 residues. Germline V gene data show CDR1 as MNHNS and CDR2 as SASEGT. The V gene end was trimmed by 2 bases and the J gene end by 5 bases; junction bases not matched to a gene: 3.

The chain is built from TRBV29-1 and TRBJ1-5; D might be TRBD1 (6 bases). The V gene's germline CDR1 is SQVTM and CDR2 ANQGSEA. The CDR3 sequence is 13 residues long. With 6 bases removed from V and 5 bases from J, the gap between germline ends came to 14 bases. The CDR3 nucleotides read TGCAGCGTCCTACAGGGTTGGGATCAGCCCCAGCATTTT. Translated, it gives CSVLQGWDQPQHF.

This clonotype showed up just a few times. The chain has TRBV14 and TRBJ2-7; the D is unclear. CDR1 and CDR2 (germline): SGHDN, FVKESK. The V gene lost 1 base and the J gene lost 13 bases, with 14 bases spanning the gap. CDR3 length equals 12 residues. As DNA, the CDR3 is TGTGCCAGCAGCCAAGGCAGTCTCCCGCGTTACTTC. It encodes CASSQGSLPRYF.

This clonotype was seen only a few times. The V and J genes are TRBV9 and TRBJ2-1, with a weak D call TRBD2 (5 bases). The CDR3 length is 17 residues. Germline CDR1 and CDR2: SGDLS and YYNGEE. The V end lost 0 bases, the J end lost 2 bases, and 15 bases lay between the germline ends. CDR3: CASSVARGSGTYNEQFF. Here the CDR3 DNA reads TGTGCCAGCAGCGTAGCCCGGGGTTCCGGAACCTACAATGAGCAGTTCTTC.

This clonotype has more than one count but fewer than ten. The chain carries TRBV12-3 or TRBV12-4 and TRBJ2-3; D possibly corresponds to TRBD2 (6 bases). The CDR3 contains 17 residues. Trimming left V 1 base short and J 0 bases short, with 14 bases between. In nucleotides, the CDR3 is TGTGCCAGCAGTTTAGGGGGTTGGGGGACTAGCACAGATACGCAGTATTTT. Residues: CASSLGGWGTSTDTQYF.

The CDR3 protein is CASRASGRMNEQYF. As DNA, the CDR3 is TGTGCCAGCAGAGCCAGCGGGAGGATGAACGAGCAGTACTTC. This sequence joins TRBV27 and TRBJ2-7, with TRBD2 identical over 9 bases. The V gene end was trimmed by 6 bases and the J gene end by 5 bases; junction bases not matched to a gene: 8. The CDR3 sequence is 14 residues long. Per the germline V gene, CDR1 is MNHEY and CDR2 is SMNVEV (reference sequence).

This clonotype was observed many times. V and J are TRBV2 and TRBJ2-3; 8 positions match TRBD1. With 6 bases clipped from V and 1 base from J, the junction kept 3 bases outside the gene matches. CDR3 size: 14 residues. Germline V gene sequence: CDR1 SNHLY, CDR2 FYNNEI. CDR3 nucleotide sequence: TGTGCCAGCAGCCAGACAGGGGGCACAGATACGCAGTATTTT. This gives the protein CASSQTGGTDTQYF.

This CDR3 is CASSLVGSGRETQYF. The CDR3 nucleotides are TGTGCCAGCAGCTTAGTGGGTAGCGGGAGGGAGACCCAGTACTTC. The chain employs TRBV7-2 and TRBJ2-5; 10 bases line up with TRBD2. The V segment lost 1 base and the J segment 5 bases; nucleotides outside the gene matches: 4. This CDR3 is 15 amino acids long. Germline V gives CDR1 SGHTA, CDR2 FQGNSA. The variable domain in full, completed from reference TRBV7-2 and TRBJ2-5, reads GAGVSQSPSNKVTEKGKDVELRCDPISGHTALYWYRQSLGQGLEFLIYFQGNSAPDKSGLPSDRFSAERTGGSVSTLTIQRTQQEDSAVYLCASSLVGSGRETQYFGPGTRLLVL.

This clonotype was picked up a small number of times. The chain carries TRBV20-1 and TRBJ1-2, with a tentative D call TRBD1 (6 bases). This CDR3 has 15 amino acids. Trimming left V 0 bases short and J 3 bases short, with 14 bases between. Germline CDR1 reads DFQATT; CDR2 reads SNEGSKA (reference sequence). The CDR3 here is CSARDPGANYYGYTF. The CDR3 DNA reads as TGCAGTGCTAGAGATCCGGGGGCTAACTACTATGGCTACACCTTC.

The rearrangement uses TRBV29-1 and TRBJ1-2; D might be TRBD1 (5 bases). The CDR3 extends over 13 amino acids. Looked up from germline, CDR1 is SQVTM and CDR2 is ANQGSEA. This chain's CDR3 is CSTAWGSNYGYTF. The CDR3 DNA reads as TGCAGTACGGCCTGGGGGAGTAACTATGGCTACACCTTC.

This clonotype showed up just a few times. V gene TRBV19 combines with J gene TRBJ2-3, with no clear D. CDR3 length equals 18 residues. From germline, CDR1 is LNHDA and CDR2 SQIVND (reference sequence). The germline V and J ends were trimmed by 4 bases and 0 bases, with 20 bases remaining between them. CDR3 nucleotide sequence: TGTGCCAGTAGTAGCCAAGATAGATGGACCACGAGCACAGATACGCAGTATTTT. It translates to CASSSQDRWTTSTDTQYF.

This clonotype was counted only a few times. The chain has TRBV2 and TRBJ2-1; 7 bases map to TRBD2. Germline V lookup: CDR1 SNHLY, CDR2 FYNNEI. CDR3 length equals 15 residues. V was clipped by 2 bases and J by 3 bases; unmatched bases: 4. DNA of the CDR3: TGTGCCAGCAGTGAAATCCGCGGGAGCTACAATGAGCAGTTCTTC. Protein: CASSEIRGSYNEQFF.

The CDR3 region is CASTPDRSIQYF. In DNA, the CDR3 is TGTGCCAGCACCCCCGACAGATCCATTCAGTACTTC. The chain recombines TRBV7-2 with TRBJ2-4, with D possibly being TRBD1 (5 bases). V lost 7 bases, J lost 9 bases, and 13 bases lay in between. CDR1 SGHTA and CDR2 FQGNSA come from the germline V gene. The CDR3 extends over 12 amino acids.